The source of this TCR beta chain is a study of shared clonotypes between healthy human individuals. General observations from the study: Apart from blood, nothing was sampled; tissue repertoires likely differ. Despite large depth, sorted-subset datasets appeared incompletely sequenced.

Germline V gives CDR1 SGHVS, CDR2 FQNEAQ. V shed 4 bases, J shed 3 bases, and the junction held 6 bases outside the gene matches. There are 15 residues in the CDR3. This clone was observed a few times. The target antigen is unknown. Measured with immunoSEQ multiplex PCR; TCRdb has only the in-frame clones, and not every one. The sample has about 2.2 million clones, around 95% seen once; the top ten hold 1.5% to 2%. Naive-designated CD8 cells lacked CD45RO, were positively enriched for CCR7, and omitted terminally differentiated effector memory CD45RA+ cells. The study enrolled healthy HIV-negative adults without recent acute infections or vaccinations as donors.

The material sequenced was naive CD8+ T cells from PBMCs. This rearrangement joins TRBV7-8 to TRBJ2-5; 9 bases fit TRBD1. The TCR sequence derives from a man younger than 30 in good health. Some clones in this sample may be carry-over from other donors' samples. The CDR3 region is CASSSRRDREETQYF. The DNA of the CDR3 is TGTGCCAGCAGCTCGCGCCGGGACAGGGAAGAGACCCAGTACTTC. Full variable domain (rest looked up from reference TRBV7-8 and TRBJ2-5): GAGVSQSPRYKVAKRGQDVALRCDPISGHVSLFWYQQALGQGPEFLTYFQNEAQLDKSGLPSDRFFAERPEGSVSTLKIQRTQQEDSAVYLCASSSRRDREETQYFGPGTRLLVL.